This T cell receptor beta chain was documented in a study of response to subunit inactivated influenza vaccine. One entry per CDR3 protein, called by TCRdb with MiXCR from the RT-PCR reads. The sample lists about 540,000 distinct CDR3 sequences; around 25% were seen once. This CDR3 has 14 residues. V lost 3 bases to trimming and J lost 0 bases, with 8 bases between them. This clonotype showed up many times. This same sample was also taken into another study, of T cells expressing NK-cell markers. This second study notes: cDNA encoding TCR beta was synthesized via 5'RACE template switching incorporating UMIs.

This receptor was taken from a man between 45 and 60 years old who received an inactivated influenza vaccine. The chain employs TRBV12-3 or TRBV12-4 and TRBJ1-1; possible D gene TRBD1, 5 bases. Sequencing was performed on CD4+ T cells sorted from PBMCs, taken about 11 days after vaccination. CDR3 protein: CASSLAGLNTEAFF. The DNA for the CDR3 is TGTGCCAGCAGTTTGGCAGGGCTGAACACTGAAGCTTTCTTT.